The T cell receptor (beta chain) under discussion was sequenced for a study of blood T cell repertoires in COVID-19. There are 16 residues in the CDR3. The V and J ends lost 1 base and 6 bases, in that order; junction bases with no gene match: 8. Germline V CDR1 and CDR2: LGHDT, YNNKEL (reference sequence). Sequencing used immunoSEQ multiplex PCR; TCRdb keeps in-frame clones, though not all of them. The sample yields around 92,000 clones, 85% to 90% seen once. This receptor was taken from a woman in her sixties in a cohort sampled during active or convalescent COVID-19. V and J are TRBV3-1 (or the pseudogene TRBV3-2) and TRBJ1-1; 10 positions match TRBD1. Sequencing was done on a sample of peripheral blood. CDR3 nucleotides: TGTGCCAGCAGCCAAGGAGGACAGGGGGGTTATGCTGAAGCTTTCTTT. It is translated as CASSQGGQGGYAEAFF.